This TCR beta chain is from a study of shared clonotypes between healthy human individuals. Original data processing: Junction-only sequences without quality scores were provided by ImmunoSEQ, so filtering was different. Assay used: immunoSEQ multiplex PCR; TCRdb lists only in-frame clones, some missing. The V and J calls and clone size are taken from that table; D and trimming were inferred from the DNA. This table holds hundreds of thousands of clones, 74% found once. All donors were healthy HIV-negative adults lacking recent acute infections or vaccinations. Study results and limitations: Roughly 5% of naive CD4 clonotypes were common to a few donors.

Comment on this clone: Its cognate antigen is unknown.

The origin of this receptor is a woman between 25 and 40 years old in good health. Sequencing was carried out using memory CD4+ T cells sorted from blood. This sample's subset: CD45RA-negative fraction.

In nucleotides, the CDR3 is TGCGCCAGCAGCGGGACATCCGTTAACACTGAAGCTTTCTTT. Protein: CASSGTSVNTEAFF. J is TRBJ1-1 and V is TRBV5-1; a weak D match, TRBD1 (6 bases). Deletions cut 4 bases from V and 2 bases from J, with 12 bases between. The CDR3 runs 14 residues. CDR1 SGHRS and CDR2 YFSETQ come from the germline V gene.